This T cell receptor (beta chain) was identified in a study of shared clonotypes between healthy human individuals. The V gene's germline CDR1 is KGHSH and CDR2 LQKENI. Unmatched junction bases numbered 8, after V lost 6 bases and J lost 9 bases. The CDR3 has 13 amino acids. On this clone itself: Its target is not known.

Replicate PCRs for unsorted PBMC used about 0.3 ug DNA (around 30,000 T cell genomes). Assay used: immunoSEQ multiplex PCR; TCRdb lists only in-frame clones, some missing. The data show under 600,000 clones, around 78% seen once. It was tens of millions of PBMCs that unsorted samples used for genomic DNA. Study-wide results and limits: Clonotype sharing among donors likely depends on sequencing depth. Blood was the sole source, and tissue repertoires probably differ.

The material sequenced was PBMCs. The gene calls are TRBV18 and TRBJ2-1, with TRBD1 matching 7 bases. The TCR sequence derives from a middle-aged woman in good health. Some clones in this sample may be carry-over from other donors' samples. CDR3 region: CASSRDSGGEQFF. DNA of the CDR3: TGTGCCAGCTCTCGGGACAGTGGGGGTGAGCAGTTCTTC.